The 3 T cell receptor beta chains below were found in one sample sequenced in a study of glioma-infiltrating T cells. Using RNA template, CDR3s of TCR alpha and beta were amplified with iRepertoire arm-PCR. MiXCR was run by TCRdb on the multiplex PCR reads, yielding one entry per CDR3 protein. The sample yields some 93,000 distinct CDR3 sequences, 35% to 50% seen once. The sample consisted of glioma tissue, nonneoplastic brain tissue, or PBMCs (not recorded which). The receptors shown here come from a human donor with low-grade glioma or glioblastoma, undergoing nonglioma brain surgery, or in good health (not recorded which).

The table lists this clonotype with many counts. The CDR3 loop is CATSDGVGLTQFF. The CDR3 region has the DNA TGTGCCACCAGTGACGGAGTGGGCCTGACGCAGTTCTTC. The chain joins TRBV24-1 to TRBJ2-1; no reliable D call. From germline, CDR1 is KGHDR and CDR2 SFDVKD. The CDR3 runs to 13 residues. V shed 4 bases and J shed 12 bases, with 15 bases lying between them.

The table lists this clonotype with a few counts. Being one base from a much bigger clone, this may be a read error. The V gene is TRBV18, the J gene TRBJ1-2; 7 positions match TRBD1. Germline V gene sequence: CDR1 KGHSH, CDR2 LQKENI. This CDR3 is 13 amino acids long. The CDR3 DNA reads TGTTCCAGCAGCCAAGGACAGGCTTATGGCTACACCTTC. As protein: CSSSQGQAYGYTF.

This clonotype was seen many times. The genes are TRBV5-1 and TRBJ2-1; TRBD2 matches 13 bases. J was trimmed by 8 bases and V by 4 bases; bases with no gene match: 3. Looked up from germline, CDR1 is SGHRS and CDR2 is YFSETQ. The CDR3 is 14 amino acids. DNA of the CDR3: TGCGCCAGCAGCGGACTAGCGGGGGTGGATGAGCAGTTCTTC. It is translated as CASSGLAGVDEQFF.